These 27 T cell receptor delta chains were sequenced from one sample in a study of gamma-delta chains in newborns, infants, children. TCRdb made new clone calls on the reads using CATT. The sample carries thousands of delta-chain clones, 0.9% to 1.2% recorded once. Sample: blood. Receptor source: a child who was a newborn, infant or young child, either healthy, febrile or measles-vaccinated (not recorded which).

As for this clone: TCRdb attributes to this sequence the protein of a much larger clone, which differs from the DNA translation at residue 12; a read error is likely, and the protein displayed is translated from the DNA. The chain combines TRDV2 with TRDJ3, with 11 bases matching TRDD3. There are 19 residues in the CDR3. Germline CDR1 GEAIGNYY, CDR2 EKD. The chain's CDR3 is CACDLLGDMSSCDTRQMFF. CDR3 coding DNA: TGTGCCTGTGACTTACTGGGGGATATGAGCTCCTGTGACACCCGACAGATGTTTTTC.

In its sample, this clone was seen a few times. The protein held in TCRdb is that of a much larger clone and does not match this DNA's translation at residue 13, likely because of a read error; the protein shown is translated from the DNA. The V and J genes are TRDV2 and TRDJ3; the match to TRDD3 covers 8 bases. This CDR3 contains 20 residues. The germline CDR1 and CDR2 sequences are GEAIGNYY and EKD. The chain's CDR3 is CACDTMYWGASSCDTRQMFF. The CDR3 coding sequence is TGTGCCTGTGACACAATGTACTGGGGGGCAAGCTCCTGTGACACCCGACAGATGTTTTTC.

This clone was counted a few times. TCRdb's protein for this DNA is that of a much larger clone and differs from the translation at residue 11, likely a read error; the protein shown is the DNA translation. The rearrangement uses TRDV2 and TRDJ2; TRDD3 aligns across 10 bases. Per germline, CDR1 GEAIGNYY and CDR2 EKD. CDR3 length equals 15 residues. The CDR3 reads CACDILGDLTSQLFF. The CDR3 region has the DNA TGTGCCTGTGACATACTGGGGGATTTGACATCACAACTCTTCTTT.

As concerns this clone: A far larger clone is one nucleotide away, so this likely arose from a read error. This specimen includes other DNA sequences encoding the same CDR3. V and J are TRDV2 and TRDJ3; 11 bases align to TRDD3. Germline CDR1 GEAIGNYY, CDR2 EKD. The CDR3 length is 18 residues. The CDR3 DNA is TGTGCCTGTGACACTGGGGGATACGACTCCTGGGACACTCGACAGATGTTTTTC. This codes for CACDTGGYDSWDTRQMFF.

This clone was seen more than once but under ten times. The protein TCRdb gives is from a much larger clone and does not agree with this DNA's translation at residue 8, likely a read error; the protein shown here comes from the DNA. The chain couples TRDV2 to TRDJ3; D is perhaps TRDD3 (5 bases). Germline V gives CDR1 GEAIGNYY, CDR2 EKD. CDR3 length: 17 amino acids. Between the trimmed V and J ends, which lost 0 bases and 5 bases, there was a span of 13 bases. CDR3 in amino acids: CACDTVWEERDTRQMFF. The CDR3 DNA reads TGTGCCTGTGACACCGTCTGGGAAGAGCGGGACACCCGACAGATGTTTTTC.

This clone appeared a few times. A far larger clone differs by one base, so this is likely a read error. The sample has other DNA sequences that encode this CDR3 too. The V and J genes are TRDV2 and TRDJ3; a weak D match, TRDD3 (6 bases). V was pared by 0 bases and J by 0 bases, with 17 bases between. This CDR3 has 20 residues. Germline values: CDR1 GEAIGNYY, CDR2 EKD. The CDR3 region is CACDTVLGDTRSWDTRQMFF. The CDR3 nucleotides are TGTGCCTGTGACACCGTACTGGGTGATACCCGCTCCTGGGACACCCGACAGATGTTTTTC.

This clone was seen more than once but under ten times. This is likely an artifact of a read error, given a far larger clone one base away. This sample also contains other DNA sequences that code for the same CDR3. V is TRDV2 and J is TRDJ3, with 8 nucleotides matching TRDD3. The V gene end was trimmed by 1 base and the J gene end by 0 bases; junction bases not matched to a gene: 10. The CDR3 is 20 amino acids. Per germline, CDR1 GEAIGNYY and CDR2 EKD. For the CDR3, the DNA is TGTGCCTGTGACACTGTACTGGGGGGCCGGAGCTCCTGGGACACCCGACAGATGTTTTTC. Its translation: CACDTVLGGRSSWDTRQMFF.

This rearrangement joins TRDV2 to TRDJ3; no definite D call. Trimming removed 9 bases at V and 2 bases at J, with 19 bases between. Per the germline V gene, CDR1 is GEAIGNYY and CDR2 is EKD. The CDR3 consists of 17 residues. Here the CDR3 reads CATVDGSVTWDTRQMFF. CDR3 DNA: TGTGCCACGGTGGATGGGTCTGTGACCTGGGACACCCGACAGATGTTTTTC.

Ten or more counts support this clone. A read error likely explains this, since a far larger clone differs by one base. At the DNA level, this CDR3 is encoded by other sequences in the same sample as well. J is TRDJ2 and V is TRDV2; 9 bases are shared with TRDD3. The germline gives CDR1 GEAIGNYY, CDR2 EKD. The CDR3 extends over 16 amino acids. In nucleotides, the CDR3 is TGTGCCTGCGACACCGTGGGGGATACTTTGACAGCACAACTCTTCTTT. Protein sequence: CACDTVGDTLTAQLFF.

A remark on this clone: With only one base between it and a far larger clone, this is likely a read error. Additional DNA sequences in this sample encode the identical CDR3. The rearrangement uses TRDV2 and TRDJ3, with 11 positions matching TRDD3. CDR3 length: 19 residues. Per germline, CDR1 GEAIGNYY and CDR2 EKD. As DNA, the CDR3 is TGTGCCTGTGACCCATTACTGGGGGATAATCCCTGGGACACTCGACAGATGTTTTTC. The encoded protein is CACDPLLGDNPWDTRQMFF.

The table lists this clone with a few counts. The TCRdb protein, from a much larger clone, departs from this DNA's translation at residue 6, likely by read error; the protein shown derives from the DNA. The chain combines TRDV2 with TRDJ2, with 12 bases that match TRDD3. This CDR3 has 18 residues. V lost 3 bases to trimming and J lost 0 bases; unmatched junction nucleotides: 7. From germline, CDR1 is GEAIGNYY and CDR2 EKD. The CDR3 sequence is CACDPILGDTALTAQLFF. As DNA, the CDR3 is TGTGCCTGTGACCCCATACTGGGGGATACCGCTTTGACAGCACAACTCTTCTTT.

Comments on this clone: The protein held in TCRdb is that of a much larger clone and does not match this DNA's translation at residue 13, likely because of a read error; the protein shown is translated from the DNA. The V and J genes are TRDV1 and TRDJ2; D is possibly TRDD2 (9 bases). Germline CDR1 is TSWWSYY and CDR2 is QGS. The CDR3 covers 20 residues. V was trimmed by 4 bases and J by 1 base, leaving 25 bases between them. The CDR3 nucleotides are TGTGCTCTTGGGGGAGCCTTCCTACTGGGGGTCAACCTTTTGACAGCACAACTCTTCTTT. It specifies CALGGAFLLGVNLLTAQLFF.

This clone was counted at least ten times. This probably arose from a read error, given a far larger clone one base away. The chain has TRDV2 and TRDJ3; the D gene is possibly TRDD3 (6 bases). This CDR3 has 18 residues. Germline CDR1 GEAIGNYY, CDR2 EKD. This CDR3 is CACDKLGYRSWDTRQVFF. CDR3 nucleotides: TGTGCCTGTGACAAGTTAGGATACCGCTCCTGGGACACCCGACAGGTGTTTTTC.

There are a few counts of this clone. A read error likely explains this, since a far larger clone differs by one base. This rearrangement joins TRDV2 to TRDJ2; TRDD3 matches 10 bases. The CDR3 has 16 amino acids. Germline values: CDR1 GEAIGNYY, CDR2 EKD. CDR3 sequence reads: CACDTVGDTLTAQPFF. The CDR3 bases are TGTGCCTGTGACACCGTGGGGGATACTTTGACAGCACAACCCTTCTTT.

About this clone itself: This DNA translates differently at residue 14 from the TCRdb protein, which is that of a much larger clone; a read error is likely, and the protein shown is the DNA's own translation. This rearrangement joins TRDV2 to TRDJ3, with 9 positions matching TRDD3. CDR3 length: 20 residues. In germline, CDR1 is GEAIGNYY, CDR2 EKD. CDR3 DNA sequence: TGTGCCTGTGACCCGGCTACTGGGGGACCGAGCTCCTGGGGCACCCGACAGATGTTTTTC. It encodes CACDPATGGPSSWGTRQMFF.

There are a few counts of this clone. This DNA's translation and the protein TCRdb lists, from a much larger clone, do not match at residue 8, likely due to a read error; the protein shown is translated from the DNA. This chain links TRDV2 with TRDJ3, with 7 bases identical to TRDD3. This CDR3 region has 18 residues. CDR1 and CDR2 from the germline V gene are GEAIGNYY and EKD. The ends lost 2 bases at V and 0 bases at J; junction bases unmatched: 6. The CDR3 bases are TGTGCCTGTGACATACTGGGGTGTCGCTCCTGGGACACCCGACAGATGTTTTTC. Amino acid sequence: CACDILGCRSWDTRQMFF.

On this clone itself: The protein given by TCRdb reflects a much larger clone and differs at residue 4 from this DNA's translation, likely from a read error; the protein shown is the DNA's translation. V usage is TRDV1 and J usage is TRDJ1, with a tentative D call TRDD2 (6 bases). The germline CDR1 and CDR2 sequences are TSWWSYY and QGS. The CDR3 totals 17 residues. The CDR3 reads CALEELVPSPSADKLIF. The CDR3 nucleotides are TGTGCTCTTGAGGAACTTGTACCTTCCCCAAGCGCCGATAAACTCATCTTT.

Concerning this clone: The TCRdb protein comes from a much larger clone and disagrees with this DNA's translation at residue 9, likely due to a read error; the protein given here is derived from the DNA. V usage is TRDV2 and J usage is TRDJ3; weak D call: TRDD3 (5 bases). Trimming shortened V by 1 base and J by 0 bases, and 15 bases separated the two germline ends. CDR1 and CDR2 from the germline V gene are GEAIGNYY and EKD. The CDR3 has 19 residues. The CDR3 is CACDTGPGAHSWDTRQMFF. Written as DNA, the CDR3 is TGTGCCTGTGACACGGGACCGGGGGCCCACTCCTGGGACACCCGACAGATGTTTTTC.

Worth noting for this clone: TCRdb's entry gives the protein of a much larger clone, which mismatches this DNA's translation at residue 7, likely from a read error; the protein reported here is translated from the DNA. The CDR3 DNA reads as TGTGCCTGTGACACCTGGGAGATACTGACAGCACAACTCTTCTTT. Its protein is CACDTWEILTAQLFF. The rearrangement links TRDV2 to TRDJ2; the D gene is possibly TRDD3 (5 bases). Germline V CDR1 and CDR2: GEAIGNYY, EKD. Trimming shortened V by 0 bases and J by 3 bases, and 10 bases separated the two germline ends. This CDR3 comprises 15 residues.

The sample holds a few counts of this clone. A read error is the likely source, as a far larger clone sits one nucleotide away. The sample carries other DNA sequences with the same CDR3. The chain recombines TRDV2 with TRDJ1; D is perhaps TRDD2 or TRDD3 (5 bases each). The CDR3 loop spans 15 amino acids. Looked up from germline, CDR1 is GEAIGNYY and CDR2 is EKD. In DNA form, the CDR3 reads TGTGCCTGTGACACCGTTGGGGCCTACACCGATAAGCTCATCTTT. This codes for CACDTVGAYTDKLIF.

This clone has only a few counts. Given a far larger clone just one base away, this is likely a sequencing read error. The rearrangement joins TRDV2 to TRDJ3; 10 nucleotides match TRDD3. The germline CDR1 and CDR2 sequences are GEAIGNYY and EKD. The V segment lost 3 bases and the J segment 2 bases; nucleotides outside the gene matches: 3. The CDR3 covers 17 residues. CDR3 nucleotides: TGTGCCTGTGACGTACTGGGGGATGCCTGGGACACCCGACAGATGTTTTTC. Protein product: CACDVLGDAWDTRQMFF.

This clone was recorded a few times. The likely explanation is a read error, given a far larger clone one base away. Other nucleotide sequences from this sample produce the same CDR3. The chain carries TRDV2 and TRDJ3; TRDD3 matches 10 bases. Germline CDR1 is GEAIGNYY and CDR2 is EKD. The CDR3 length is 24 residues. CDR3 sequence: CACDTGRSSYWGMYSSWDTRQMFF. The CDR3 region has the DNA TGTGCCTGCGACACCGGACGTAGTTCCTACTGGGGGATGTACAGCTCCTGGGACACCCGACAGATGTTTTTC.

As for this clone: A far bigger clonotype differs at one base, so this is likely a read error. J is TRDJ3 and V is TRDV2; 9 bases fit TRDD3. There are 21 residues in the CDR3. Germline V gene sequence: CDR1 GEAIGNYY, CDR2 EKD. CDR3 DNA: TGTGCCTGTGACCGGTACTGGGGGACACGTCTTAGCTCCTGGGACACCCGACGGATGTTTTTC. This codes for CACDRYWGTRLSSWDTRRMFF.

Regarding this clone: The TCRdb protein, from a much larger clone, departs from this DNA's translation at residue 12, likely by read error; the protein shown derives from the DNA. J is TRDJ2 and V is TRDV2; the match to TRDD3 covers 11 bases. Germline CDR1 reads GEAIGNYY; CDR2 reads EKD. This CDR3 spans 15 amino acids. The DNA of the CDR3 is TGTGCCTGTGACCCACTGGGGGATATTACAGCACGACTCTTCTTT. It encodes CACDPLGDITARLFF.

This clone was seen more than once but under ten times. TCRdb attributes to this sequence the protein of a much larger clone, which differs from the DNA translation at residue 7; a read error is likely, and the protein displayed is translated from the DNA. This sequence joins TRDV2 and TRDJ1; possible D gene TRDD3, 5 bases. The V end lost 4 bases, the J end lost 0 bases, and 14 bases lay between the germline ends. The germline V gene has CDR1 GEAIGNYY and CDR2 EKD. The CDR3 is made up of 15 amino acids. The CDR3 nucleotides read TGTGCCTGTGATGGACTGGAGGATAACACCGATAAACTCATCTTT. The encoded protein is CACDGLEDNTDKLIF.

In regard to this clone: The protein given by TCRdb reflects a much larger clone and differs at residue 6 from this DNA's translation, likely from a read error; the protein shown is the DNA's translation. The DNA for the CDR3 is TGTGCTCTTGGGGAACCAGGGCATTCCTACGAGGATGGGGGTAGTTTGACAGCACAACTCTTCTTT. It is translated as CALGEPGHSYEDGGSLTAQLFF. The rearrangement uses TRDV1 and TRDJ2; D perhaps matches TRDD2 (7 bases). V gave up 1 base and J gave up 1 base, with 28 bases separating them. The CDR3 has 22 residues. Looked up from germline, CDR1 is TSWWSYY and CDR2 is QGS.

In its sample, this clone was seen a few times. This sequence is one base from a far larger clone and is likely a read error. Other DNA sequences in this sample translate to the same CDR3. The chain joins TRDV2 to TRDJ1; D perhaps matches TRDD3 (6 bases). Germline V gene data show CDR1 as GEAIGNYY and CDR2 as EKD. The ends were cut back, 3 bases at V and 8 bases at J, with 18 bases in the middle. The CDR3 consists of 14 residues. The CDR3 spells CACDVLGDKNKLIF. CDR3 nucleotides: TGTGCCTGTGACGTACTGGGTGATAAGAACAAACTCATCTTT.